This entry is about one T cell receptor (beta chain). Its antigen remains unidentified. An amount of RNA that ranged from 0.5 to 1 ug was reverse transcribed with random hexamers. It was immunoSEQ multiplex PCR that amplified TCR beta CDR3 across 54 Vbeta and 13 Jbeta. In TCRdb, the immunoSEQ multiplex PCR reads were re-called with MiXCR into one record per CDR3 protein. This sample yields roughly 300,000 distinct CDR3 sequences, of which approximately 84% are seen a single time; over 0.09% belongs to the top ten. The multiple sclerosis controls comprised treatment-naive patients whose relapsing-remitting disease was stable or active. This record belongs to a study of CD8 T cells in Susac syndrome. Study observations and caveats: The study's TCR sequencing and HLA analysis drew on a certain number of individuals. That number was acknowledged as relatively small.

Per the germline V gene, CDR1 is SGHRS and CDR2 is YFSETQ. After removal of 2 bases from V and 0 bases from J, the junction contained 3 bases not matched to a gene. The CDR3 totals 15 residues. This TCR derives from a human donor with multiple sclerosis. The sample was CD8+ T cells from PBMCs. V is TRBV5-1 and J is TRBJ1-2; the match to TRBD1 covers 8 bases. CDR3 amino acids: CASSFRQGSNYGYTF. The CDR3 DNA is TGCGCCAGCAGCTTCAGACAGGGGTCTAACTATGGCTACACCTTC.